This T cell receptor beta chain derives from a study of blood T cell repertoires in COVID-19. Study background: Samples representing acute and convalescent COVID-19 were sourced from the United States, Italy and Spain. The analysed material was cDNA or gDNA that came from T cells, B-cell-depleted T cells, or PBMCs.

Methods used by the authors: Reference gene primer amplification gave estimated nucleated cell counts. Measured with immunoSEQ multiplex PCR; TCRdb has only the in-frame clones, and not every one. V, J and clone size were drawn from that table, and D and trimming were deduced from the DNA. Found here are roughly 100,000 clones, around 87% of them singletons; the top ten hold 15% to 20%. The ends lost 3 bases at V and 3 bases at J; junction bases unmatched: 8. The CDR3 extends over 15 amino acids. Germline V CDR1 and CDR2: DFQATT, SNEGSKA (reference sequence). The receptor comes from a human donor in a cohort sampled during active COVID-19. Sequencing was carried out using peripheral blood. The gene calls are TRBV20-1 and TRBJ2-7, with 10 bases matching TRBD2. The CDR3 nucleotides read TGCAGTGCTAGTTTTGCTCGGACTAGCGGCTACGAGCAGTACTTC. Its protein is CSASFARTSGYEQYF.